One sample yielded the 4 T cell receptor beta chains listed below, sequenced in a study of Graves' ophthalmopathy and Graves' hyperthyroidism. Researchers took RNA transcripts and amplified TCR beta CDR3 regions from them. An initial RT-PCR round employing HTBI primers preceded a second-round multiplex PCR. MiXCR was run by TCRdb on the multiplex PCR reads, yielding one entry per CDR3 protein. The data contain roughly 220,000 distinct CDR3 sequences, 45% to 55% of them seen just once; the ten biggest clones take up around 47%. The specimen sequenced was peripheral blood. Source of these receptors: an adult man with Graves' ophthalmopathy.

V is TRBV10-1 and J is TRBJ2-6; 7 bases are a match to TRBD1. CDR3 length: 15 amino acids. The germline V gene encodes CDR1 WNHNN and CDR2 SYGVQD (reference sequence). The V and J ends lost 6 bases and 5 bases, in that order; junction bases with no gene match: 7. The CDR3 nucleotides read TGCGCCAGCAGCGACGGGACAGTTCGGGCCAACGTCCTGACTTTC. Translating it yields CASSDGTVRANVLTF.

This clonotype showed up many times. The chain couples TRBV10-2 to TRBJ1-5, with D possibly TRBD1 on 5 matching bases. Trimming shortened V by 6 bases and J by 2 bases, and 11 bases separated the two germline ends. CDR3 length: 14 amino acids. Germline V gene sequence: CDR1 WSHSY, CDR2 SAAADI. Here the CDR3 reads CASRSGDGNQPQHF. The CDR3, as DNA: TGCGCCAGCAGATCCGGGGACGGCAATCAGCCCCAGCATTTT.

This clonotype has at least ten counts. The rearrangement links TRBV3-1 to TRBJ2-2; 8 bases match TRBD1. The V segment lost 3 bases and the J segment 0 bases; nucleotides outside the gene matches: 6. This CDR3 comprises 17 residues. Germline assignment: CDR1 LGHDT and CDR2 YNNKEL (reference sequence). The CDR3 protein is CASSQTTGGTNTGELFF. The CDR3 DNA is TGTGCCAGCAGCCAGACCACAGGGGGGACGAACACCGGGGAGCTGTTTTTT. Together with reference TRBV3-1 and TRBJ2-2, the CDR3 gives the full variable domain: DTAVSQTPKYLVTQMGNDKSIKCEQNLGHDTMYWYKQDSKKFLKIMFSYNNKELIINETVPNRFSPKSPDKAHLNLHINSLELGDSAVYFCASSQTTGGTNTGELFFGEGSRLTVL.

V is TRBV7-3 and J is TRBJ1-5; no definite D call. This CDR3 comprises 14 residues. Germline assignment: CDR1 SGHTA and CDR2 FQGTGA. V was cut by 1 base and J by 0 bases, with 4 bases left in between. The DNA for the CDR3 is TGTGCCAGCAGCTTAAGGGGTAGCAATCAGCCCCAGCATTTT. Its translation is CASSLRGSNQPQHF. Using reference TRBV7-3 and TRBJ1-5 for the parts outside the CDR3, the full variable domain is GAGVSQTPSNKVTEKGKYVELRCDPISGHTALYWYRQSLGQGPEFLIYFQGTGAADDSGLPNDRFFAVRPEGSVSTLKIQRTERGDSAVYLCASSLRGSNQPQHFGDGTRLSIL.